Below are 26 T cell receptor beta chains sequenced from a single sample in a study of PD-1 blockade in classical Hodgkin lymphoma. Every patient experienced relapse after autologous stem cell transplantation, and brentuximab vedotin exposure varied. Assay used: immunoSEQ multiplex PCR; TCRdb lists only in-frame clones, some missing. The sample includes about 24,000 clones, roughly 80% seen only once; the top ten take 6.5% to 7%. The specimen comprised peripheral blood mononuclear cells (PBMCs), sampled at baseline. The source of these receptors is a human donor with classical Hodgkin lymphoma.

The chain joins TRBV29-1 to TRBJ2-3; D remains ambiguous. The CDR3 is 15 residues long. V was cut by 4 bases and J by 2 bases, with 16 bases left in between. Per germline, CDR1 SQVTM and CDR2 ANQGSEA. As DNA, the CDR3 is TGCAGCGTTGGTGGGCAGTCAACATCCACAGATACGCAGTATTTT. Protein: CSVGGQSTSTDTQYF.

The chain recombines TRBV7-2 with TRBJ1-2; a possible D gene is TRBD1 (5 bases). Per germline, CDR1 SGHTA and CDR2 FQGNSA. V dropped 3 bases and J dropped 7 bases, with 21 bases sitting between them. CDR3 length: 16 residues. DNA for the CDR3: TGTGCCAGCAGCTTCCACAACAGGAGAGCTGGGGGTGGCTACACCTTC. Amino acids: CASSFHNRRAGGGYTF. Full variable domain (rest looked up from reference TRBV7-2 and TRBJ1-2): GAGVSQSPSNKVTEKGKDVELRCDPISGHTALYWYRQSLGQGLEFLIYFQGNSAPDKSGLPSDRFSAERTGGSVSTLTIQRTQQEDSAVYLCASSFHNRRAGGGYTFGSGTRLTVV.

The chain carries TRBV18 and TRBJ2-7, with D possibly being TRBD2 (6 bases). The CDR3 covers 13 residues. Trimming stripped 2 bases from V and 9 bases from J, with 14 bases between. Germline-derived CDR1 and CDR2 are KGHSH and LQKENI. CDR3 residues: CASSPAAEGAQYF. CDR3 DNA: TGTGCCAGCTCACCAGCTGCGGAGGGAGCGCAGTACTTC.

This clone was recorded a few times. The chain couples TRBV30 to TRBJ1-2; D ambiguous. Germline CDR1 and CDR2: GTSNPN and SVGIG (reference sequence). V gave up 1 base and J gave up 7 bases, with 10 bases separating them. This CDR3 spans 12 amino acids. The CDR3 DNA follows: TGTGCCTGGAGTGCCCTTTCGGGTGGCTACACCTTC. Its translation: CAWSALSGGYTF.

V usage is TRBV11-3 and J usage is TRBJ2-2, with 10 positions matching TRBD2. From germline, CDR1 is SGHNT and CDR2 YENEEA. V lost 5 bases and J lost 2; bases outside the gene matches: 5. The CDR3 has 16 residues. CDR3 region: CASSPRTSGNTGELFF. DNA of the CDR3: TGTGCCAGCAGCCCTCGGACTAGCGGTAACACCGGGGAGCTGTTTTTT.

In this sample, this clone turned up a few times. This chain connects TRBV6-4 to TRBJ1-2, with D uncertain. V was clipped by 2 bases and J by 2 bases, with 9 bases between them. There are 14 residues in the CDR3. Per the germline V gene, CDR1 is MRHNA and CDR2 is SNTAGT. The CDR3 reads CASSDPPSNYGYTF. CDR3 coding DNA: TGTGCCAGCAGTGACCCCCCGAGCAACTATGGCTACACCTTC.

CDR3: CASSIRTYGGEQFF. The CDR3 nucleotides are TGTGCCAGTAGTATTCGGACATACGGGGGGGAGCAGTTCTTC. The V call is TRBV19, the J call TRBJ2-1, with 7 bases identical to TRBD2. The V segment lost 3 bases and the J segment 10 bases; nucleotides outside the gene matches: 9. Looked up from germline, CDR1 is LNHDA and CDR2 is SQIVND (reference sequence). CDR3 size: 14 residues.

The chain has TRBV5-1 and TRBJ2-3; 7 bases map to TRBD2. There are 16 residues in the CDR3. The V gene's germline CDR1 is SGHRS and CDR2 YFSETQ. Trimming took 0 bases from V and 0 from J; bases not matched to a gene: 4. The CDR3 here is CASSLGPGGSTDTQYF. As DNA, the CDR3 is TGCGCCAGCAGCTTGGGCCCCGGGGGGAGCACAGATACGCAGTATTTT.

The rearrangement uses TRBV6-5 and TRBJ1-5, with 7 bases lining up with TRBD1. Trimming removed 5 bases from V and 6 bases from J; junction bases left unmatched: 4. This CDR3 has 13 residues. Germline V CDR1 and CDR2: MNHEY, SVGAGI. The DNA for the CDR3 is TGTGCCAGCAGTGAGGCAGGGGGTCAGCCCCAGCATTTT. Protein product: CASSEAGGQPQHF.

The chain links TRBV18 to TRBJ2-5; no definite D call. Germline loops: CDR1 KGHSH, CDR2 LQKENI. The CDR3 spans 12 residues. V lost 1 base, J lost 1 base, and 1 base lay in between. The CDR3 is CASSPRQETQYF. CDR3 nucleotides: TGTGCCAGCTCACCACGCCAAGAGACCCAGTACTTC.

The chain joins TRBV11-2 to TRBJ2-7; D unresolved. Per germline, CDR1 SGHAT and CDR2 FQNNGV. V gave up 3 bases and J gave up 7 bases, with 7 bases separating them. The CDR3 runs to 11 residues. CDR3: CASSFLQEQYF. The CDR3 DNA reads TGTGCCAGCAGCTTCCTACAGGAGCAGTACTTC. Drawing the rest from reference TRBV11-2 and TRBJ2-7, the complete variable domain is EAGVAQSPRYKIIEKRQSVAFWCNPISGHATLYWYQQILGQGPKLLIQFQNNGVVDDSQLPKDRFSAERLKGVDSTLKIQPAKLEDSAVYLCASSFLQEQYFGPGTRLTVT.

The chain uses TRBV5-4 and TRBJ2-7; 9 nucleotides match TRBD1. Germline V gene sequence: CDR1 SGHNT, CDR2 YYREEE (reference sequence). The CDR3 has 14 residues. V shed 4 bases and J 3 bases; nucleotides not matched to a gene: 5. The CDR3 loop reads CASSEDRGGYEQYF. The CDR3 nucleotides are TGTGCCAGCAGCGAGGACAGGGGTGGCTACGAGCAGTACTTC.

This rearrangement joins TRBV5-8 to TRBJ1-1; D gene uncertain. Looked up from germline, CDR1 is SGHTS and CDR2 is YDEGEE. The V end was cut by 2 bases, the J end by 0 bases, with 8 bases between. The length of the CDR3 is 14 residues. The CDR3 reads CASSFRNLNTEAFF. Here the CDR3 DNA reads TGTGCCAGCAGCTTTAGGAATTTGAACACTGAAGCTTTCTTT.

The chain carries TRBV7-3 and TRBJ2-5; 7 bases align to TRBD1. The germline V gene encodes CDR1 SGHTA and CDR2 FQGTGA. V shed 5 bases, J shed 2 bases, and the junction held 5 bases outside the gene matches. This CDR3 is 14 amino acids long. The CDR3 nucleotides read TGTGCCAGCAGCAGAACGGGACAGCAAGAGACCCAGTACTTC. Translated, it gives CASSRTGQQETQYF.

The V call is TRBV5-1, the J call TRBJ2-7, with TRBD1 as a possible D gene (5 bases). Germline V lookup: CDR1 SGHRS, CDR2 YFSETQ. This CDR3 has 14 amino acids. V was cut by 0 bases and J by 4 bases, with 11 bases left in between. Here the CDR3 reads CASSLDGRVYEQYF. The CDR3 region has the DNA TGCGCCAGCAGCTTGGACGGCAGGGTTTACGAGCAGTACTTC. Looking up the rest from reference TRBV5-1 and TRBJ2-7 gives the full variable domain: KAGVTQTPRYLIKTRGQQVTLSCSPISGHRSVSWYQQTPGQGLQFLFEYFSETQRNKGNFPGRFSGRQFSNSRSEMNVSTLELGDSALYLCASSLDGRVYEQYFGPGTRLTVT.

This chain uses TRBV4-3 with TRBJ2-3, with a weak D call TRBD2 (6 bases). The V gene lost 0 bases and the J gene lost 3 bases, with 10 bases spanning the gap. Germline V gene lookup returns CDR1 LGHNA and CDR2 YSLEER. The CDR3 totals 15 residues. The CDR3 protein is CASSQEGGVTDTQYF. CDR3 in DNA: TGCGCCAGCAGCCAAGAAGGCGGGGTAACAGATACGCAGTATTTT.

The CDR3 sequence is CASSGGTEPTPQHF. The CDR3, as DNA: TGTGCCAGCAGCGGAGGGACAGAACCTACGCCCCAGCATTTT. The chain couples TRBV9 to TRBJ1-5; 7 nucleotides align to TRBD1. The V and J ends lost 3 bases and 9 bases, in that order; junction bases with no gene match: 9. Germline V gene data show CDR1 as SGDLS and CDR2 as YYNGEE. The length of the CDR3 is 14 residues.

The chain employs TRBV5-6 and TRBJ1-2; D is undetermined. V was pared by 4 bases and J by 8 bases, with 12 bases between. This CDR3 comprises 12 residues. Germline V gives CDR1 SGHDT, CDR2 YYEEEE. This CDR3 reads CASSKTMRGYTF. The CDR3 nucleotides read TGTGCCAGCAGCAAGACTATGAGAGGCTACACCTTC. Looking up the rest from reference TRBV5-6 and TRBJ1-2 gives the full variable domain: DAGVTQSPTHLIKTRGQQVTLRCSPKSGHDTVSWYQQALGQGPQFIFQYYEEEERQRGNFPDRFSGHQFPNYSSELNVNALLLGDSALYLCASSKTMRGYTFGSGTRLTVV.

The chain couples TRBV7-2 to TRBJ2-7; D not resolved. V lost 2 bases and J 4 bases, leaving 15 bases between the germline ends. The CDR3 runs 15 residues. The V gene's germline CDR1 is SGHTA and CDR2 FQGNSA. This chain's CDR3 is CASSLSVALSYEQYF. As DNA, the CDR3 is TGTGCCAGCAGCTTATCGGTAGCCCTTTCGTACGAGCAGTACTTC.

This chain links TRBV30 with TRBJ2-3, with 7 bases matching TRBD1. Germline values: CDR1 GTSNPN, CDR2 SVGIG (reference sequence). With 2 bases clipped from V and 2 bases from J, the junction kept 1 base outside the gene matches. The CDR3 sequence is 13 residues long. CDR3 DNA sequence: TGTGCCTGGAGTACAGGGGCCACAGATACGCAGTATTTT. Translating it yields CAWSTGATDTQYF.

The chain combines TRBV19 with TRBJ2-7; no definite D call. The V gene's germline CDR1 is LNHDA and CDR2 SQIVND (reference sequence). Trimming took 1 base from V and 3 from J, leaving 7 bases between them. The CDR3 has 13 residues. The CDR3 DNA sequence: TGTGCCAGTAGTATAGGAAGGGACTACGAGCAGTACTTC. Its protein product is CASSIGRDYEQYF. Using reference TRBV19 and TRBJ2-7 for the parts outside the CDR3, the full variable domain is DGGITQSPKYLFRKEGQNVTLSCEQNLNHDAMYWYRQDPGQGLRLIYYSQIVNDFQKGDIAEGYSVSREKKESFPLTVTSAQKNPTAFYLCASSIGRDYEQYFGPGTRLTVT.

The chain combines TRBV5-1 with TRBJ1-1; 8 positions match TRBD1. The V gene's germline CDR1 is SGHRS and CDR2 YFSETQ. The CDR3 contains 15 residues. V trimming: 1 base; J trimming: 2 bases; junction bases outside the gene matches: 4. The CDR3, as DNA: TGCGCCAGCAGCTTGTCTGGACAGGGTAACACTGAAGCTTTCTTT. It yields the protein CASSLSGQGNTEAFF.

The genes are TRBV28 and TRBJ2-7; TRBD1 aligns across 8 bases. CDR3 length: 13 amino acids. The trim removed 8 bases at V and 1 base at J, leaving 4 bases unmatched. Germline V CDR1 and CDR2: MDHEN, SYDVKM. CDR3: CASLDRVSYEQYF. CDR3 nucleotide sequence: TGTGCCAGCCTGGACAGGGTGTCCTACGAGCAGTACTTC.

A single count supports this clone. This sequence joins TRBV27 and TRBJ1-1, with TRBD1 matching over 9 bases. CDR1 and CDR2 from the germline V gene are MNHEY and SMNVEV (reference sequence). The CDR3 has 15 residues. V was clipped by 4 bases and J by 2 bases; unmatched bases: 5. This chain's CDR3 is CASSWTGASNTEAFF. The DNA of the CDR3 is TGTGCCAGCAGTTGGACAGGGGCGAGTAACACTGAAGCTTTCTTT.

V usage is TRBV11-2 and J usage is TRBJ1-4; D is uncertain. V was shortened by 5 bases and J by 3 bases, with 13 bases between the two germline ends. This CDR3 is built from 15 residues. Looked up from germline, CDR1 is SGHAT and CDR2 is FQNNGV. This chain's CDR3 is CASSTQGLANEKLFF. CDR3 nucleotide sequence: TGTGCCAGCAGCACCCAAGGTTTGGCTAATGAAAAACTGTTTTTT.

As to this clone: The junction does not match germline at one end; this may be a read error. The chain joins TRBV6-1 to TRBJ1-2; TRBD1 matches at 9 bases. The germline V gene encodes CDR1 MNHNS and CDR2 SASEGT. The CDR3 loop spans 12 amino acids. In DNA form, the CDR3 reads TGTGCCAGCAGTGCCGGACAGGGGAAGGCGCTCTTC. This sequence encodes CASSAGQGKALF.